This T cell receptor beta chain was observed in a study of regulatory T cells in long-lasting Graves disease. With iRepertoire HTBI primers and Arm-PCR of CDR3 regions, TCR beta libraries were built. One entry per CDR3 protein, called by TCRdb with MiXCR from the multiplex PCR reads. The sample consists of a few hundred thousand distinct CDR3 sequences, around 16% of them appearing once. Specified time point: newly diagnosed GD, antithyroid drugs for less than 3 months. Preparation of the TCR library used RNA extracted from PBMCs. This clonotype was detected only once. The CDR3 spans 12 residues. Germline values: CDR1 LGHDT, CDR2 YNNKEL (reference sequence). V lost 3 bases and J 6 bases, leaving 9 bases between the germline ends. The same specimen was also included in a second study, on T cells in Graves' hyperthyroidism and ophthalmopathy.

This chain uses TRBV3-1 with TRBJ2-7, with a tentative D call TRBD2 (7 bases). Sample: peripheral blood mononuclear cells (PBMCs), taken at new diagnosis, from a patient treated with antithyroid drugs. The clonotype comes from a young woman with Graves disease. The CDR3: CASSQGGLEQYF. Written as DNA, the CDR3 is TGTGCCAGCAGCCAGGGGGGGCTCGAGCAGTACTTC.